This entry lists 17 T cell receptor beta chains sequenced from one sample in a study of spatial heterogeneity in lung cancer. Time point of the sample: blood at routine non-recurrence follow-up after resection. Whole RNA came from tumor, nontumor lung or frozen PBMC and was sequenced without being sorted. TCRdb re-derived calls from the 5' RACE reads in MiXCR, one entry per CDR3 protein. The table lists approximately 50,000 distinct CDR3 sequences, around 7.7% of them singletons. The sample here was PBMCs, taken at follow-up. Every receptor here comes from a female donor with early-stage non-small cell lung cancer.

This clonotype was counted ten times or more. The rearrangement links TRBV15 to TRBJ1-6; no firm D call. In germline, CDR1 is LNHNV, CDR2 YYDKDF (reference sequence). CDR3 length: 15 amino acids. The V end lost 0 bases, the J end lost 6 bases, and 9 bases lay between the germline ends. CDR3 DNA sequence: TGTGCCACCAGCAGAGAGAATGATTTTAATTCACCCCTCCACTTT. Amino acid sequence: CATSRENDFNSPLHF.

The chain uses TRBV6-1 and TRBJ1-1; D uncertain. The CDR3 has 15 residues. CDR1 is MNHNS and CDR2 is SASEGT in the germline V gene. Trimming took off 4 bases at V and 1 base at J, with 13 bases between the two ends. CDR3 coding DNA: TGTGCCAGCAGTGCCCTTGGACCGCCGAACACTGAAGCTTTCTTT. Amino acid sequence: CASSALGPPNTEAFF.

This clonotype was seen a few times. The rearrangement uses TRBV6-1 and TRBJ1-2; 8 bases are shared with TRBD1. V was pared by 10 bases and J by 8 bases, with 15 bases of the junction left unmatched. Germline CDR1 MNHNS, CDR2 SASEGT. The CDR3 runs 14 residues. The DNA of the CDR3 is TGTGCCACCGGGACAGGTTATATCGGAGTGGGCTACACCTTC. It specifies CATGTGYIGVGYTF.

This clonotype was picked up many times. This rearrangement joins TRBV7-7 to TRBJ1-3, with D unclear. V lost 6 bases and J 0 bases, leaving 9 bases between the germline ends. In germline, CDR1 is SSHAT, CDR2 FNYEAQ (reference sequence). This CDR3 spans 14 amino acids. CDR3 in amino acids: CASSPSLSGNTIYF. CDR3 sequence (DNA): TGTGCCAGCAGTCCTTCCCTCTCTGGAAACACCATATATTTT.

This clonotype occurred many times. This chain joins TRBV7-9 and TRBJ1-1; D not resolved. V was trimmed by 0 bases and J by 1 base, leaving 6 bases between them. Per the germline V gene, CDR1 is SEHNR and CDR2 is FQNEAQ (reference sequence). The CDR3 length is 14 residues. The CDR3 loop is CASSLALKNTEAFF. CDR3 sequence (DNA): TGTGCCAGCAGCTTAGCGCTCAAGAACACTGAAGCTTTCTTT.

This clonotype was detected many times. The chain has TRBV18 and TRBJ2-3; 8 bases match TRBD2. This CDR3 region has 15 residues. Per germline, CDR1 KGHSH and CDR2 LQKENI. J gave up 4 bases and V 1 base, and 4 bases lay outside the gene matches. CDR3 nucleotide sequence: TGTGCCAGCTCACCACTCGGGGGGGCTTCAGATACGCAGTATTTT. Translation gives CASSPLGGASDTQYF.

This clonotype came up many times. This chain uses TRBV6-2 or TRBV6-3 with TRBJ1-2, with 8 bases aligning to TRBD1. The germline V gene has CDR1 MNHEY and CDR2 SVGEGT. The junction had 3 bases not matched to a gene; V was cut back by 6 bases and J by 3 bases. This CDR3 has 13 amino acids. CDR3 loop: CASRTTGDYGYTF. As DNA, the CDR3 is TGTGCCAGCAGGACGACAGGGGACTATGGCTACACCTTC.

Turning to this clonotype: This clone may be a read error of a much larger clone one base away. The V call is TRBV9, the J call TRBJ2-5, with 15 bases aligning to TRBD2. Germline-derived CDR1 and CDR2 are SGDLS and YYNGEE. The CDR3 is made up of 17 amino acids. The chain's CDR3 is CDSSFGLAGGPQETQYF. In DNA form, the CDR3 reads TGTGACAGCAGCTTTGGACTAGCGGGGGGGCCCCAAGAGACCCAGTACTTC.

This clonotype showed up many times. This sequence joins TRBV7-2 and TRBJ1-1; D unclear. With 5 bases removed from V and 0 bases from J, the gap between germline ends came to 10 bases. Germline loops: CDR1 SGHTA, CDR2 FQGNSA. CDR3 length: 14 residues. CDR3 residues: CASSPEHMNTEAFF. CDR3 sequence (DNA): TGTGCCAGCAGCCCGGAGCACATGAACACTGAAGCTTTCTTT.

In this sample, this clonotype turned up many times. The V gene is TRBV16, the J gene TRBJ1-1; a possible D gene is TRBD1 (6 bases). Germline CDR1 KGHSY, CDR2 FQNENV. V gave up 2 bases and J gave up 4 bases, with 8 bases separating them. The CDR3 has 13 amino acids. The CDR3 nucleotides are TGTGCCAGCAGCCAAGGCAGGGGCACTGAAGCTTTCTTT. Protein: CASSQGRGTEAFF.

This clonotype was counted many times. The gene calls are TRBV20-1 and TRBJ1-5; D uncertain. This CDR3 region has 15 residues. Trimming removed 0 bases from V and 11 bases from J, with 20 bases in between. Germline values: CDR1 DFQATT, CDR2 SNEGSKA (reference sequence). The CDR3 spells CSARDRRSGLLSQHF. Written as DNA, the CDR3 is TGCAGTGCTAGAGATAGACGGTCCGGTCTCTTGTCCCAGCATTTT.

This clonotype has a count of ten or more. This chain connects TRBV6-5 to TRBJ2-5; 10 bases fit TRBD1. Germline-derived CDR1 and CDR2 are MNHEY and SVGAGI. There are 16 residues in the CDR3. V shed 3 bases and J 4 bases; nucleotides not matched to a gene: 8. In DNA, the CDR3 is TGTGCCAGCAGTTATCGCTGGGGACAGGGGATAGAGACCCAGTACTTC. This sequence encodes CASSYRWGQGIETQYF.

This clonotype occurred many times. This chain links TRBV20-1 with TRBJ1-5; D gene uncertain. The CDR3 runs to 13 residues. Per germline, CDR1 DFQATT and CDR2 SNEGSKA (reference sequence). Trimming took off 3 bases at V and 0 bases at J, with 6 bases between the two ends. The CDR3 DNA follows: TGCAGTGCTAGTCGGGGTAGCAATCAGCCCCAGCATTTT. This translates into CSASRGSNQPQHF.

This clonotype was observed a few times. This sequence joins TRBV28 and TRBJ1-5, with D hard to call. This CDR3 spans 15 amino acids. Trimming removed 3 bases at V and 0 bases at J, with 9 bases between. From germline, CDR1 is MDHEN and CDR2 SYDVKM. The DNA for the CDR3 is TGTGCCAGCAGTTTCCTAAGGAATAGCAATCAGCCCCAGCATTTT. It codes for CASSFLRNSNQPQHF.

V gene TRBV5-5 combines with J gene TRBJ2-7; TRBD2 agrees at 8 bases. Trimming removed 4 bases from V and 4 bases from J; junction bases left unmatched: 7. Germline V gene data show CDR1 as SGHKS and CDR2 as YYEKEE (reference sequence). CDR3 length: 14 residues. This CDR3 is CASSPRGGVYEQYF. Written as DNA, the CDR3 is TGTGCCAGCAGCCCCCGGGGGGGGGTATACGAGCAGTACTTC.

This clonotype came up many times. The CDR3 reads CASSFGLAHQETQYF. The DNA for the CDR3 is TGTGCCAGCAGTTTTGGACTAGCGCACCAAGAGACCCAGTACTTC. J is TRBJ2-5 and V is TRBV7-2; TRBD2 matches 9 bases. The CDR3 has 15 residues. With V trimmed by 6 bases and J by 0 bases, 5 bases remained unmatched. Germline CDR1 and CDR2: SGHTA and FQGNSA.

This clonotype was picked up many times. The chain joins TRBV7-2 to TRBJ2-3; 10 positions agree with TRBD2. The J segment lost 2 bases and the V segment lost 7 bases, leaving 6 bases of the junction unmatched. The CDR3 consists of 15 residues. CDR1 and CDR2 (germline): SGHTA, FQGNSA. The CDR3 loop is CASTLAGANTDTQYF. DNA for the CDR3: TGTGCCAGCACCCTAGCGGGGGCCAACACAGATACGCAGTATTTT.